This T cell receptor (beta chain) originates from a study of cytomegalovirus exposure and HLA in healthy donors. The table came from immunoSEQ multiplex PCR; TCRdb's copy has only in-frame clones and leaves some out. The sample holds around 300,000 clones, roughly 85% seen once. Germline CDR1 reads SGDLS; CDR2 reads YYNGEE. This CDR3 region has 16 residues. V gave up 0 bases and J gave up 3 bases, with 13 bases separating them. The TCR was taken from a woman aged 18-35 years in good health and CMV-seronegative. The chain combines TRBV9 with TRBJ1-3, with D possibly TRBD1 on 5 matching bases. Sequenced sample: PBMCs. CDR3: CASSVGGAGFGNTIYF. The CDR3 nucleotides are TGTGCCAGCAGCGTAGGCGGGGCAGGGTTTGGAAACACCATATATTTT.